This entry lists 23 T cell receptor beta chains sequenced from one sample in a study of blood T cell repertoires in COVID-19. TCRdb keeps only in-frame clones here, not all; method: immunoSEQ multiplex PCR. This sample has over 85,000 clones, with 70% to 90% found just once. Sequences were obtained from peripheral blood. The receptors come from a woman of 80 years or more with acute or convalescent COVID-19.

Here the CDR3 reads CASSPNQETQYF. CDR3 bases: TGTGCCAGCAGCCCTAACCAAGAGACCCAGTACTTC. The chain carries TRBV5-4 and TRBJ2-5; no clear D. V lost 4 bases and J lost 0, with 4 bases in between. The length of the CDR3 is 12 residues. Germline-derived CDR1 and CDR2 are SGHNT and YYREEE (reference sequence).

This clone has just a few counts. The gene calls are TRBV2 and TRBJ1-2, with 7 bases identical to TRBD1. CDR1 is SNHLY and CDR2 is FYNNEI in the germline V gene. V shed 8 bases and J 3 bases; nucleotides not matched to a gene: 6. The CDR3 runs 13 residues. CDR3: CASGLGGDYGYTF. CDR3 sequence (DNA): TGTGCCAGCGGCTTAGGGGGCGACTATGGCTACACCTTC.

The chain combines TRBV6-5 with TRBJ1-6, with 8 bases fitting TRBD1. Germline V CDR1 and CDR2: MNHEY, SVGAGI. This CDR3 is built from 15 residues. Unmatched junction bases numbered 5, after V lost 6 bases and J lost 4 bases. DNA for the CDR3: TGTGCCAGCAGGGAGACAGGGGAGTATAATTCACCCCTCCACTTT. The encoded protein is CASRETGEYNSPLHF.

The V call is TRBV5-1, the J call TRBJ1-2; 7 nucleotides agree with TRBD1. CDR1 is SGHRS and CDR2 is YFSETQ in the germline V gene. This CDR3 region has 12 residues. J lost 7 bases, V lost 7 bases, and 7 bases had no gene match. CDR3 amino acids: CASRRQGRGYTF. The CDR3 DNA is TGCGCCAGCCGGAGACAGGGTCGTGGCTACACCTTC.

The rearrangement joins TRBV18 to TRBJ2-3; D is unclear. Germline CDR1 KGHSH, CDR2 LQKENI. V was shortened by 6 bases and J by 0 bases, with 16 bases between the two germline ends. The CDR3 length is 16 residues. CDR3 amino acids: CASSLISNPSTDTQYF. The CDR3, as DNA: TGTGCCAGCTCTCTGATATCTAACCCTAGCACAGATACGCAGTATTTT.

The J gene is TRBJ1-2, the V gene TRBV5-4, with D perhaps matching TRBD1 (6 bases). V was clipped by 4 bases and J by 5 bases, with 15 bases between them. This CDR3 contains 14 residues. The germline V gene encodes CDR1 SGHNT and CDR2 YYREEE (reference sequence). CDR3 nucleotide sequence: TGTGCCAGCAGCATCCCAGGGGTACAGTATGGCTACACCTTC. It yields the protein CASSIPGVQYGYTF.

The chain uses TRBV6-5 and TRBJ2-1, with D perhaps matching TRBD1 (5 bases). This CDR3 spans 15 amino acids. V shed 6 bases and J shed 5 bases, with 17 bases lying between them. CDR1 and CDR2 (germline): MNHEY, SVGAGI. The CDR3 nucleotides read TGTGCCAGCAGGAAGTTTGGGCTAGGGGACAATGAGCAGTTCTTC. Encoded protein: CASRKFGLGDNEQFF.

Here the CDR3 reads CASSQGTGEDEQYF. CDR3 in DNA: TGTGCCAGCAGCCAGGGGACAGGGGAAGACGAGCAGTACTTC. The rearrangement joins TRBV4-2 to TRBJ2-7; 10 bases agree with TRBD1. Looked up from germline, CDR1 is LGHNA and CDR2 is YNFKEQ. After removal of 3 bases from V and 5 bases from J, the junction contained 4 bases not matched to a gene. The CDR3 has 14 amino acids.

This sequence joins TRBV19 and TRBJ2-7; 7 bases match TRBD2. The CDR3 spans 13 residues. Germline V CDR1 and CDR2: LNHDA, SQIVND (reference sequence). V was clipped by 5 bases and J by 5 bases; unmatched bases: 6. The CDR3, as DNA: TGTGCCAGTAGTCCCCGGGGGGTCCACGAGCAGTACTTC. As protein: CASSPRGVHEQYF.

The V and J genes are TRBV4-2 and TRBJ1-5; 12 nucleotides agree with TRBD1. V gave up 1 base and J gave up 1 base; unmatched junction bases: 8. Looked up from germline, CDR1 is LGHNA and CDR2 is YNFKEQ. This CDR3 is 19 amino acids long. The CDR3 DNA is TGTGCCAGCAGCCAAGCCGGGGGACAGGGGGCGGTAAGCAATCAGCCCCAGCATTTT. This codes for CASSQAGGQGAVSNQPQHF.

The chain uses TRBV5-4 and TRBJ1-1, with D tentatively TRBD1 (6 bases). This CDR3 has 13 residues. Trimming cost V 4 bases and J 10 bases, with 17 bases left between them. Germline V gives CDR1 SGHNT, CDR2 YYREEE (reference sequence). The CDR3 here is CASSVQGYRLAFF. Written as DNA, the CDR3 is TGTGCCAGCAGCGTACAGGGCTACCGCTTAGCTTTCTTT.

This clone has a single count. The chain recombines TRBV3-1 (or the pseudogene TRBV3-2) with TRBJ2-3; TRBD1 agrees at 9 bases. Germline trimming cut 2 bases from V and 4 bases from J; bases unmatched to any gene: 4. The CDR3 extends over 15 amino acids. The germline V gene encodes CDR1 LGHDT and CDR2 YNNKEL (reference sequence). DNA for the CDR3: TGTGCCAGCAGCCAACGGGACAGGGCTGCAGATACGCAGTATTTT. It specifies CASSQRDRAADTQYF.

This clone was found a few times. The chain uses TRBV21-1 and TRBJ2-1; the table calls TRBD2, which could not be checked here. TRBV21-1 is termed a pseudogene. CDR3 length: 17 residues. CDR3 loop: CASSKAKGTSAYNEQFF. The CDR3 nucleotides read TGTGCCAGCAGCAAAGCGAAAGGGACTAGCGCCTACAATGAGCAGTTCTTC.

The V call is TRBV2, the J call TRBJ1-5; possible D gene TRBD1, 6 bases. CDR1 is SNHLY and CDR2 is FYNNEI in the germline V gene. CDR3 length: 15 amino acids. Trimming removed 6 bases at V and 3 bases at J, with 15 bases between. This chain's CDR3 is CASSRYRVPNQPQHF. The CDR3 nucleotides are TGTGCCAGCAGCAGATACAGGGTCCCCAATCAGCCCCAGCATTTT.

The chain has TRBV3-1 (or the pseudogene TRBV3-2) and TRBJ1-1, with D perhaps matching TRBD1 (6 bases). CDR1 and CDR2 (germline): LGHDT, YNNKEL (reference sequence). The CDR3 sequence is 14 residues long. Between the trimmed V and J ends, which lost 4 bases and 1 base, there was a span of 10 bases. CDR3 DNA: TGTGCCAGCAGCCCCTCGACAGGGAACACTGAAGCTTTCTTT. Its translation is CASSPSTGNTEAFF.

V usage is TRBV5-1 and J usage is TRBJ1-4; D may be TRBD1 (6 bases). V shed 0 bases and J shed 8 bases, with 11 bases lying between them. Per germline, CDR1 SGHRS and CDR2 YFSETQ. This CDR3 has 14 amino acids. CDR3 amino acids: CASSLEQGREKLFF. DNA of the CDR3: TGCGCCAGCAGCTTGGAACAGGGAAGGGAAAAACTGTTTTTT.

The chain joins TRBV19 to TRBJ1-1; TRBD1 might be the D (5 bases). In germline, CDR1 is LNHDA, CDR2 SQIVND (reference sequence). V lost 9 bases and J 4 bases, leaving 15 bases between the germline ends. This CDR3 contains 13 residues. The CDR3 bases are TGTGCCAGCTCGTCAGGGAGGGGCACTGAAGCTTTCTTT. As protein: CASSSGRGTEAFF. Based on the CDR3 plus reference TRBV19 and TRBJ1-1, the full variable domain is DGGITQSPKYLFRKEGQNVTLSCEQNLNHDAMYWYRQDPGQGLRLIYYSQIVNDFQKGDIAEGYSVSREKKESFPLTVTSAQKNPTAFYLCASSSGRGTEAFFGQGTRLTVV.

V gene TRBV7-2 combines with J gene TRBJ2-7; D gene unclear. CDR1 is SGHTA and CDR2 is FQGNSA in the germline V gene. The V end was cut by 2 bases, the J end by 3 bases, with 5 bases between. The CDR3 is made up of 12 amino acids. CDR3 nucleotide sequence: TGTGCCAGCAGCTTAAGTAGCTACGAGCAGTACTTC. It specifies CASSLSSYEQYF.

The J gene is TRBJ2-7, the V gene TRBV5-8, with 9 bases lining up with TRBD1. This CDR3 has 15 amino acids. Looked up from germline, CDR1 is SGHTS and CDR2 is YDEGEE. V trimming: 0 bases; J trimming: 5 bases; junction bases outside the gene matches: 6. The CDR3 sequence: CASSLGDRVGNEQYF. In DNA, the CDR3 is TGTGCCAGCAGCTTGGGGGACAGGGTGGGAAACGAGCAGTACTTC.

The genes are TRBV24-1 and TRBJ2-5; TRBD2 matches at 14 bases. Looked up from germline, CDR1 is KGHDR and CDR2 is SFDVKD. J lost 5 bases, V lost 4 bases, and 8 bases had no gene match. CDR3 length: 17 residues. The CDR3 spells CATSEGRTSGGQETQYF. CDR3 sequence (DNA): TGTGCCACCAGTGAGGGGCGGACTAGCGGGGGGCAGGAGACCCAGTACTTC.

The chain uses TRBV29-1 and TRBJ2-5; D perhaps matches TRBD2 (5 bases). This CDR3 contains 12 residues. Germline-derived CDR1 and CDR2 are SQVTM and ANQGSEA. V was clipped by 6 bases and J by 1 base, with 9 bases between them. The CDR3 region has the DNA TGCAGCGTGTTAGAGGGCCAAGAGACCCAGTACTTC. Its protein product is CSVLEGQETQYF.

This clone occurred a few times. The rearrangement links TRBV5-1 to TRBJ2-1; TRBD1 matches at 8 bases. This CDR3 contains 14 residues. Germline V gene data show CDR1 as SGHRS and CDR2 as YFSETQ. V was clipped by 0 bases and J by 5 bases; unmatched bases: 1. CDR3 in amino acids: CASSLGTGHNEQFF. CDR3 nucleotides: TGCGCCAGCAGCTTGGGGACAGGGCACAATGAGCAGTTCTTC.

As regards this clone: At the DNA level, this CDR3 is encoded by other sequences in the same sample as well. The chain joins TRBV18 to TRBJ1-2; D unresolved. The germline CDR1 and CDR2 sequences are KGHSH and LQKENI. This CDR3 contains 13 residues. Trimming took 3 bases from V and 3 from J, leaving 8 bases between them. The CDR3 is CASSPGQDYGYTF. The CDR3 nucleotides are TGTGCCAGCTCACCGGGCCAGGACTATGGCTACACCTTC. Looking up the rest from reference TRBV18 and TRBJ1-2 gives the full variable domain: NAGVMQNPRHLVRRRGQEARLRCSPMKGHSHVYWYRQLPEEGLKFMVYLQKENIIDESGMPKERFSAEFPKEGPSILRIQQVVRGDSAAYFCASSPGQDYGYTFGSGTRLTVV.